This is a list of T cell receptor beta chains from one sample in a study of PD-1 blockade in classical Hodgkin lymphoma. This table comes from immunoSEQ multiplex PCR, and its TCRdb copy is limited to in-frame clones, with some not included. The profile shows roughly 150,000 clones, 78% of them singletons. The sequencing here drew on peripheral blood mononuclear cells (PBMCs), taken before the second cycle of nivolumab. The receptors here all came from a human donor with classical Hodgkin lymphoma. Each CDR3 is given with its conserved first and last residue. The order of the fields is J gene, D gene, V gene, clone size, CDR3 protein, CDR3 DNA. D genes are given only for firm matches. Clone sizes are given selectively: once, few, many, or a class where the clone is expanded.

>TRBJ2-4|TRBD2|TRBV19|.
CASSIKGPGASGGSAKNIQYF
TGTGCCAGTAGTATTAAGGGCCCAGGGGCTAGCGGGGGATCCGCCAAAAACATTCAGTACTTC
>TRBJ1-2|.|TRBV5-4|.
CASRVYGRRTGGYTF
TGTGCCAGCAGGGTGTATGGACGGCGTACGGGCGGCTACACCTTC
>TRBJ2-3|.|TRBV27|.
CASSFRGSPDTQYF
TGTGCCAGCAGTTTCAGGGGTAGTCCAGATACGCAGTATTTT
>TRBJ2-5|TRBD2|TRBV6-6|.
CASSYFLAGEGTQYF
TGTGCCAGCAGTTACTTCCTAGCGGGGGAGGGGACCCAGTACTTC
>TRBJ1-2|.|TRBV5-1|.
CASSLVGGEYGYTF
TGCGCCAGCAGCTTGGTAGGGGGGGAGTATGGCTACACCTTC
>TRBJ1-2|TRBD1|TRBV19|few
CASSISSDRTVVGYTF
TGTGCCAGTAGTATCAGTTCGGACAGGACGGTGGTCGGCTACACCTTC
>TRBJ1-2|TRBD1|TRBV6-5|few
CASSYGDSRYYGYTF
TGTGCCAGCAGTTACGGGGACAGTCGGTACTATGGCTACACCTTC
>TRBJ1-6|.|TRBV5-6|.
CASSFGGTNSPLHF
TGTGCCAGCAGCTTCGGAGGAACGAATTCACCCCTCCACTTT
>TRBJ2-1|.|TRBV19|.
CASSIGGVYNEQFF
TGTGCCAGTAGTATCGGAGGGGTATACAATGAGCAGTTCTTC
>TRBJ2-4|TRBD1|TRBV29-1|once
CSGRTGYQNIQYF
TGCAGCGGAAGGACAGGATATCAAAACATTCAGTACTTC
>TRBJ2-7|.|TRBV6-6|.
CASSYPRSYEQYF
TGTGCCAGCAGTTACCCCAGGAGTTACGAGCAGTACTTC
>TRBJ2-3|TRBD1|TRBV7-9|.
CASGTGGTDTQYF
TGTGCCAGCGGGACAGGGGGCACAGATACGCAGTATTTT
>TRBJ2-3|TRBD2|TRBV5-1|.
CASSSGGGAGTDTQYF
TGCGCCAGCAGCTCGGGAGGCGGGGCGGGCACAGATACGCAGTATTTT
>TRBJ2-7|TRBD1|TRBV5-5|.
CASSLSGTDYEQYF
TGTGCCAGCAGCCTTTCCGGGACAGACTACGAGCAGTACTTC
>TRBJ1-1|.|TRBV6-6|few
CASSFGPGTEAFF
TGTGCCAGCAGTTTTGGACCAGGCACTGAAGCTTTCTTT
>TRBJ1-5|TRBD1|TRBV7-2|.
CASSARQGNQPQHF
TGTGCCAGCAGCGCCCGACAGGGTAATCAGCCCCAGCATTTT
>TRBJ2-3|.|TRBV6-1|few
CASRTFYGTDTQYF
TGTGCCAGCAGGACATTTTATGGCACAGATACGCAGTATTTT
>TRBJ2-1|.|TRBV27|.
CASRRWDEQFF
TGTGCCAGCAGAAGGTGGGACGAGCAGTTCTTC
>TRBJ2-7|.|TRBV27|.
CASSFLGTRDYEQYF
TGTGCCAGCAGTTTTCTAGGGACTCGGGACTACGAGCAGTACTTC
>TRBJ2-7|.|TRBV6-5|.
CASSYQNSYEQYF
TGTGCCAGCAGTTATCAGAACTCCTACGAGCAGTACTTC
>TRBJ1-1|.|TRBV19|few
CASSIGDTWNTEAFF
TGTGCCAGTAGTATAGGGGACACCTGGAACACTGAAGCTTTCTTT
>TRBJ2-5|.|TRBV7-3|.
CASSLWGLTQYF
TGTGCCAGCAGCTTATGGGGCCTGACCCAGTACTTC
>TRBJ1-4|TRBD1|TRBV7-9|.
CASSSGQGVGEKLFF
TGTGCCAGCAGTTCGGGACAGGGGGTTGGTGAAAAACTGTTTTTT
>TRBJ2-1|TRBD1|TRBV19|.
CASCAVPGGPNNEQFF
TGTGCCAGCTGTGCGGTCCCAGGGGGTCCAAACAATGAGCAGTTCTTC
>TRBJ2-6|TRBD1|TRBV18|.
CASSQQGAGANVLTF
TGTGCCAGCTCACAACAGGGGGCTGGGGCCAACGTCCTGACTTTC
>TRBJ2-5|.|TRBV7-2|.
CASSRAYQETQYF
TGTGCCAGCAGCCGTGCATATCAAGAGACCCAGTACTTC
>TRBJ2-7|.|TRBV14|.
CASSQVEGGYEQYF
TGTGCCAGCAGCCAAGTCGAGGGAGGCTACGAGCAGTACTTC
>TRBJ2-7|.|TRBV5-8|.
CASSLGGTSGGAYEQYF
TGTGCCAGCAGCTTGGGGGGGACCTCAGGAGGGGCCTACGAGCAGTACTTC
>TRBJ1-1|TRBD1|TRBV7-2|.
CASSRPGQMNTEAFF
TGTGCCAGCAGCAGACCGGGACAGATGAACACTGAAGCTTTCTTT
>TRBJ2-1|.|TRBV28|.
CASSYRPFPPFIKEQFF
TGTGCCAGCAGCTATCGACCCTTTCCCCCGTTCATAAAGGAGCAGTTCTTC
>TRBJ1-2|TRBD1|TRBV27|.
CASTPSPGTGLMLLYGYTF
TGTGCCAGCACCCCTTCACCCGGGACAGGGCTGATGCTCCTCTATGGCTACACCTTC
>TRBJ2-7|.|TRBV4-1|.
CASSQDTHTYEQYF
TGCGCCAGCAGCCAAGATACGCACACCTACGAGCAGTACTTC
>TRBJ1-5|.|TRBV7-2|.
CASSLYEHQPQHF
TGTGCCAGCAGCTTATATGAGCATCAGCCCCAGCATTTT
>TRBJ2-2|.|TRBV4-2|.
CASSRRAEAAGELFF
TGTGCCAGCAGCCGAAGGGCAGAAGCGGCCGGGGAGCTGTTTTTT
>TRBJ2-1|.|TRBV19|few
CASRDYGDEQFF
TGTGCCAGTAGGGACTACGGGGATGAGCAGTTCTTC
>TRBJ2-5|TRBD2|TRBV7-9|.
CASSLVWTSGQETQYF
TGTGCCAGCAGCTTAGTGTGGACTAGCGGGCAAGAGACCCAGTACTTC
>TRBJ2-3|TRBD1|TRBV5-6|.
CASSLGPGQGVFAGWAQYF
TGTGCCAGCAGCTTAGGGCCGGGACAGGGAGTTTTCGCGGGTTGGGCGCAGTATTTT
>TRBJ1-4|.|TRBV10-1|.
CASGAEPYNEKLFF
TGCGCCAGCGGCGCCGAGCCATATAATGAAAAACTGTTTTTT
>TRBJ1-1|.|TRBV7-2|once
CASSLYALNTEAFF
TGTGCCAGCAGCTTATATGCGCTAAACACTGAAGCTTTCTTT
>TRBJ2-7|.|TRBV6-5|.
CASSYEWGPYEQYF
TGTGCCAGCAGTTACGAGTGGGGACCCTACGAGCAGTACTTC
>TRBJ1-5|.|TRBV19|many
CASSIRVWGIGNQPQHF
TGTGCCAGTAGTATAAGGGTCTGGGGGATCGGCAATCAGCCCCAGCATTTT
>TRBJ2-5|TRBD2|TRBV19|.
CASSIGTTPLQETQYF
TGTGCCAGTAGTATTGGGACTACCCCACTCCAAGAGACCCAGTACTTC
>TRBJ2-7|.|TRBV7-2|.
CASSRDSTTGSVQYF
TGTGCCAGCAGCCGCGACTCAACGACCGGATCTGTGCAGTACTTC
>TRBJ2-7|.|TRBV5-6|.
CASSLVGGSKAYEQYF
TGTGCCAGCAGCTTGGTTGGGGGATCCAAAGCCTACGAGCAGTACTTC
>TRBJ2-5|TRBD2|TRBV7-2|.
CASSSGLAGQETQYF
TGTGCCAGCAGCTCGGGACTAGCGGGCCAAGAGACCCAGTACTTC
>TRBJ1-2|.|TRBV2|.
CASQPDGNYGYTF
TGTGCCAGCCAACCCGATGGAAACTATGGCTACACCTTC
>TRBJ2-2|.|TRBV5-6|.
CASSDKYTGELFF
TGTGCCAGCAGCGATAAGTACACCGGGGAGCTGTTTTTT
>TRBJ2-7|.|TRBV6-5|once
CASSYEGGGVYEQYF
TGTGCCAGCAGTTACGAGGGGGGAGGCGTCTACGAGCAGTACTTC
>TRBJ1-2|TRBD1|TRBV2|.
CASTGDRGGGYTF
TGTGCCAGCACCGGGGACAGGGGAGGCGGCTACACCTTC
>TRBJ2-7|.|TRBV4-2|.
CASSFQWTYEQYF
TGTGCCAGCAGCTTTCAGTGGACTTACGAGCAGTACTTC
>TRBJ1-5|.|TRBV25-1|once
CASRRDIGQPQHF
TGTGCCAGCAGGCGGGACATAGGGCAGCCCCAGCATTTT
>TRBJ2-7|TRBD2|TRBV30|.
CAWSVWRGTSGRALYEQYF
TGTGCCTGGAGTGTATGGCGCGGAACTAGCGGGAGGGCCCTTTACGAGCAGTACTTC
>TRBJ1-1|TRBD1|TRBV7-2|.
CASRRDRRVSDTEAFF
TGTGCCAGCAGACGGGACAGGCGGGTTTCGGACACTGAAGCTTTCTTT
>TRBJ1-2|.|TRBV27|.
CASSLRGNGYTF
TGTGCCAGCAGTTTGAGGGGGAATGGCTACACCTTC